This record concerns one T cell receptor (beta chain) sequence. Antigen specificity is unknown. These data belong to a study of cytotoxic CD8 clonotypes in ibrutinib-treated CLL. Study as a whole: Recorded responses included around 24 partial and 2 complete; following median about 70 months, roughly 15 stayed remitted and about twelve progressed.

Study results and limitations: At progression, clonality fell back toward baseline after rising at ibrutinib response.

Profiled with immunoSEQ multiplex PCR; TCRdb holds only in-frame clones, not every one. The profile shows about 140,000 clones, 85% to 95% of them singletons. In germline, CDR1 is MNHNY, CDR2 SVGAGI (reference sequence). V dropped 8 bases and J dropped 4 bases, with 3 bases sitting between them. This CDR3 contains 10 residues. The sequencing here drew on PBMCs, taken after 12 months of ibrutinib treatment. V usage is TRBV6-6 and J usage is TRBJ2-1; D is uncertain. This sequence originates from a human donor with chronic lymphocytic leukemia. The CDR3 DNA sequence: TGTGCCAGCGGGTACAATGAGCAGTTCTTC. Translation gives CASGYNEQFF.